A selection of T cell receptor beta chains follows, all from one sample in a study of blood T cell repertoires in COVID-19. Assay used: immunoSEQ multiplex PCR; TCRdb lists only in-frame clones, some missing. The sample holds fewer than 250,000 clones, roughly 80% seen once. Sample: peripheral blood. The receptors were gathered from a man aged 55-75 years with COVID-19, enrolled during active disease. The CDR3 runs from the conserved cysteine through the conserved F or W. The D gene is left open where the match is weak. Clone sizes are given selectively: once, few, many, or a class where the clone is expanded.

j_gene	v_gene	d_gene	abundance	CDR3aa	CDR3nt
TRBJ2-5	TRBV3-1/TRBV3-2	TRBD1	-	CASSQDTGGQETQYF	TGTGCCAGCAGCCAAGATACAGGGGGCCAAGAGACCCAGTACTTC
TRBJ2-7	TRBV7-2	TRBD2	-	CASSLTGSGSNYEQYF	TGTGCCAGCAGCTTGACGGGGAGCGGGAGTAACTACGAGCAGTACTTC
TRBJ1-2	TRBV7-9	-	-	CASSPAWGGGPGYTF	TGTGCCAGCAGCCCAGCCTGGGGGGGAGGGCCTGGCTACACCTTC
TRBJ2-4	TRBV28	TRBD1	-	CASSLGTGRGIQYF	TGTGCCAGCAGTTTAGGGACAGGGAGGGGCATTCAGTACTTC
TRBJ1-6	TRBV2	TRBD1	-	CASSVSPGQGIGNSPLHF	TGTGCCAGCAGTGTATCCCCGGGACAGGGGATCGGGAATTCACCCCTCCACTTT
TRBJ2-3	TRBV11-3	TRBD2	-	CASSPGGVGGDTQYF	TGTGCCAGCAGCCCGGGGGGAGTCGGAGGAGATACGCAGTATTTT
TRBJ1-1	TRBV7-9	-	-	CASSTGQYTEAFF	TGTGCCAGCAGCACCGGACAGTACACTGAAGCTTTCTTT
TRBJ1-1	TRBV4-2	-	-	CASSQVDSTEAFF	TGTGCCAGCAGCCAAGTTGACTCCACTGAAGCTTTCTTT
TRBJ2-1	TRBV5-1	-	-	CASSLALTGVENEQFF	TGCGCCAGCAGCTTGGCCTTAACGGGAGTTGAGAATGAGCAGTTCTTC
TRBJ1-2	TRBV15	-	-	CATSRDQNNDYGYTF	TGTGCCACCAGCAGAGATCAGAACAACGACTATGGCTACACCTTC
TRBJ1-2	TRBV28	-	-	CASISGSYGYTF	TGTGCCAGCATCTCGGGGTCCTATGGCTACACCTTC
TRBJ1-2	TRBV6-5	TRBD1	-	CASSSIDRVYGYTF	TGTGCCAGCAGTTCCATCGACAGGGTCTATGGCTACACCTTC
TRBJ1-1	TRBV19	-	-	CASSPQGVTEAFF	TGTGCCAGTAGCCCCCAAGGGGTCACTGAAGCTTTCTTT
TRBJ2-1	TRBV14	-	-	CASSLGTRPAGNEQFF	TGTGCCAGCAGCCTCGGAACGCGGCCGGCGGGTAATGAGCAGTTCTTC
TRBJ1-2	TRBV7-2	TRBD1	-	CASSHDRGSYTF	TGTGCCAGCAGCCACGACAGGGGGAGCTACACCTTC
TRBJ1-1	TRBV4-2	-	-	CASSQVAGMNTEAFF	TGTGCCAGCAGCCAAGTGGCAGGCATGAACACTGAAGCTTTCTTT
TRBJ1-4	TRBV7-2	-	-	CASSLATGNNEKLFF	TGTGCCAGCAGCTTGGCGACGGGGAATAATGAAAAACTGTTTTTT
TRBJ1-1	TRBV28	-	-	CASTRGRTVNTEAFF	TGTGCCAGCACGCGGGGCAGGACGGTAAACACTGAAGCTTTCTTT
TRBJ2-3	TRBV7-2	-	-	CASSLGGLNTQYF	TGTGCCAGCAGCTTAGGTGGACTAAATACGCAGTATTTT
TRBJ1-1	TRBV5-6	-	-	CASSLATEAFF	TGTGCCAGCAGCTTAGCCACTGAAGCTTTCTTT
TRBJ1-1	TRBV2	TRBD1	-	CASSDITGDTEAFF	TGTGCCAGCAGTGACATCACAGGGGACACTGAAGCTTTCTTT
TRBJ1-5	TRBV12-5	-	-	CASGPGGGGNQPQHF	TGTGCTAGTGGTCCCGGGGGAGGGGGGAATCAGCCCCAGCATTTT
TRBJ2-5	TRBV5-4	-	-	CASSPGTQEETQYF	TGTGCCAGCAGCCCCGGGACACAAGAAGAGACCCAGTACTTC
TRBJ1-2	TRBV7-9	-	few	CASTSKGGYTF	TGTGCCAGCACCTCCAAGGGGGGCTACACCTTC
TRBJ1-1	TRBV3-1/TRBV3-2	TRBD1	once	CASSQPRTGGTEAFF	TGTGCCAGCAGCCAACCCCGGACAGGGGGCACTGAAGCTTTCTTT
TRBJ1-5	TRBV6-2/TRBV6-3	TRBD1	-	CASSPNTGGRNQPQHF	TGTGCCAGCAGCCCTAATACAGGGGGACGCAATCAGCCCCAGCATTTT
TRBJ1-2	TRBV29-1	TRBD1	-	CSAGDRGRGYTF	TGCAGCGCCGGGGACAGGGGGCGAGGCTACACCTTC
TRBJ1-5	TRBV3-1/TRBV3-2	TRBD1	-	CASSRGQGAEPQHF	TGTGCCAGCAGCCGAGGACAGGGGGCTGAGCCCCAGCATTTT
TRBJ1-1	TRBV27	-	once	CAGTTLAEAFF	TGTGCCGGGACAACTCTCGCTGAAGCTTTCTTT
TRBJ1-1	TRBV6-4	TRBD1	-	CASSDTHRGLNTEAFF	TGTGCCAGCAGTGACACTCACAGGGGGTTGAACACTGAAGCTTTCTTT
TRBJ1-1	TRBV6-2/TRBV6-3	-	-	CASSFIGEGTEAFF	TGTGCCAGCAGTTTTATAGGGGAGGGCACTGAAGCTTTCTTT
TRBJ2-6	TRBV7-9	-	-	CASSLTSSGANVLTF	TGTGCCAGCAGTCTAACGAGCTCTGGGGCCAACGTCCTGACTTTC
TRBJ2-1	TRBV10-3	-	-	CAIAGGLYNEQFF	TGTGCCATCGCCGGGGGTCTATACAATGAGCAGTTCTTC
TRBJ1-5	TRBV6-1	-	-	CASSEDLWAGGNQPQHF	TGTGCCAGCAGTGAAGACCTATGGGCCGGTGGTAATCAGCCCCAGCATTTT
TRBJ2-7	TRBV3-1/TRBV3-2	TRBD1	-	CASSQGRPTGTYEQYF	TGTGCCAGCAGCCAGGGTAGGCCGACAGGGACCTACGAGCAGTACTTC
TRBJ1-1	TRBV27	TRBD1	-	CASSLAGTGGLNTEAFF	TGTGCCAGCAGTTTGGCCGGGACAGGGGGGTTGAACACTGAAGCTTTCTTT
TRBJ1-1	TRBV9	-	once	CASSVDTTGVTEAFF	TGTGCCAGCAGCGTAGATACAACCGGAGTTACTGAAGCTTTCTTT
TRBJ2-1	TRBV7-2	-	once	CASSLEVTTNEQFF	TGTGCCAGCAGCTTAGAGGTCACTACCAATGAGCAGTTCTTC
TRBJ2-7	TRBV5-4	TRBD1	-	CASSRDRDSYEQYF	TGTGCCAGCAGCCGGGACAGGGACTCCTACGAGCAGTACTTC
TRBJ1-1	TRBV6-4	TRBD1	-	CASSPNPTGGTEAFF	TGTGCCAGCAGTCCTAATCCGACAGGGGGCACTGAAGCTTTCTTT
TRBJ2-1	TRBV11-3	-	-	CASSSGVYNEQFF	TGTGCCAGCAGCTCCGGGGTCTACAATGAGCAGTTCTTC
TRBJ1-3	TRBV6-5	-	-	CASNLQGSGGNTIYF	TGTGCCAGCAATCTACAGGGCTCGGGAGGAAACACCATATATTTT
TRBJ2-7	TRBV7-9	TRBD1	-	CASSRGTGRVYEQYF	TGTGCCAGCAGCCGAGGGACAGGGAGAGTCTACGAGCAGTACTTC
TRBJ1-2	TRBV9	-	-	CASSVQMGLYGYTF	TGTGCCAGCAGCGTCCAGATGGGGCTTTATGGCTACACCTTC
TRBJ2-7	TRBV6-2/TRBV6-3	-	-	CASSENHSYEQYF	TGTGCCAGCAGTGAGAATCACTCCTACGAGCAGTACTTC
TRBJ2-7	TRBV28	TRBD1	-	CASRPRDRVYEQYF	TGTGCCAGCAGGCCCCGGGACAGGGTCTACGAGCAGTACTTC
TRBJ2-7	TRBV6-5	TRBD1	-	CASSQGTGFYEQYF	TGTGCCAGCAGTCAGGGGACAGGCTTTTACGAGCAGTACTTC
TRBJ1-2	TRBV6-5	-	-	CASNGPRAAGVGYTF	TGTGCCAGCAATGGACCTCGGGCGGCAGGGGTGGGCTACACCTTC